This TCR beta chain was recorded in a study of T cells after posttransplantation cyclophosphamide. Germline V gene lookup returns CDR1 SEHNR and CDR2 FQNEAQ (reference sequence). V lost 1 base, J lost 1 base, and 17 bases lay in between. The CDR3 loop spans 18 amino acids. This table comes from immunoSEQ multiplex PCR, and its TCRdb copy is limited to in-frame clones, with some not included. This table has just over 20,000 clones, under 99% appearing once. Cells defined as naive were viable CD3+CD4+ or CD3+CD8+ and CCR7+CD45RA+CD45RO-CD95-CD27+CD28+. Overall study results and limits: Recipient CMV seropositivity and CMV reactivation strongly tracked TRB clonality. Donor CD8+ memory clones often dominated recipient blood repertoires at later times.

Regarding this clone: Its target is not known.

The chain couples TRBV7-9 to TRBJ1-5; D is unclear. This sequence originates from a man between 40 and 49 years old in good health, CMV-negative, and a related stem cell transplant donor. The source material was naive CD4+ T cells sorted from PBMCs. The CDR3 coding sequence is TGTGCCAGCAGCTTAGGGAACCTTAGCCCAATAAGCAATCAGCCCCAGCATTTT. Protein product: CASSLGNLSPISNQPQHF.